A single sample gave rise to the 16 T cell receptor beta chains below, sequenced in a study of T cells in Graves' hyperthyroidism and ophthalmopathy. Amplification targeted TCR beta CDR3 regions from RNA transcripts. The TCR CDR3 was amplified in a first-round RT-PCR using the HTBI primer set. In TCRdb, the multiplex PCR reads were re-called with MiXCR into one record per CDR3 protein. In the table there are 600,000 to 850,000 distinct CDR3 sequences, 18% of which are singletons. Sequencing was carried out using blood. These TCRs come from a woman aged 45-65 years with Graves' hyperthyroidism that later progressed to Graves' ophthalmopathy.

The V and J genes are TRBV13 and TRBJ2-5; maybe TRBD2 (7 bases). V was cut by 8 bases and J by 5 bases, with 21 bases left in between. The CDR3 extends over 15 amino acids. CDR1 and CDR2 (germline): PRHDT, FYEKMQ (reference sequence). CDR3 protein: CASGSGTHGGETQYF. The CDR3 nucleotides are TGTGCCAGCGGCTCGGGGACACACGGGGGGGAGACCCAGTACTTC.

In the case of this clonotype: The germline gene is not matched at one end of the junction; a read error may be the cause. The V call is TRBV19, the J call TRBJ1-6; D possibly corresponds to TRBD1 (6 bases). CDR1 is LNHDA, CDR2 SQIVND, per germline (reference sequence). The CDR3 consists of 15 residues. As DNA, the CDR3 is TGTGCCAGTAGCCTCGGGACAAGCGATAATCCACCCCTCCACTTT. Its protein product is CASSLGTSDNPPLHF.

This clonotype showed up just a few times. The J gene is TRBJ1-6, the V gene TRBV4-1, with D maybe TRBD1 (5 bases). The germline gives CDR1 MGHRA, CDR2 YSYEKL. The CDR3 totals 16 residues. V lost 0 bases and J lost 3, with 9 bases in between. In DNA form, the CDR3 reads TGCGCCAGCAGCCAAGATCAGCAGGGCTATAATTCACCCCTCCACTTT. Translating gives CASSQDQQGYNSPLHF.

Worth noting for this clonotype: A much larger clone lies one base from this, so it may be a read error. CDR3 in DNA: TGTGCCAGCACCCAATACAATGAGCAGTTCTTC. Translated: CASTQYNEQFF. The V gene is TRBV7-9, the J gene TRBJ2-1; D uncertain. Germline CDR1 SEHNR, CDR2 FQNEAQ (reference sequence). The length of the CDR3 is 11 residues. Trimming cost V 7 bases and J 4 bases, with 5 bases left between them.

This clonotype was observed at least ten times. The V call is TRBV5-1, the J call TRBJ1-4; the match to TRBD1 covers 7 bases. The CDR3 is 14 residues long. The V gene's germline CDR1 is SGHRS and CDR2 YFSETQ. V lost 2 bases to trimming and J lost 6 bases; unmatched junction nucleotides: 4. The CDR3 sequence is CASSLGQDDEKLFF. The CDR3 coding sequence is TGCGCCAGCAGCTTAGGACAGGACGATGAAAAACTGTTTTTT.

The V and J genes are TRBV7-2 and TRBJ2-7; D might be TRBD2 (7 bases). Trimming stripped 10 bases from V and 0 bases from J, with 22 bases between. CDR3 length: 16 residues. Germline CDR1 and CDR2: SGHTA and FQGNSA. The CDR3 spells CATGSRGGGSSYEQYF. The CDR3 DNA sequence: TGTGCCACTGGATCGAGGGGGGGGGGCAGCTCCTACGAGCAGTACTTC.

This clonotype came up a few times. V is TRBV5-1 and J is TRBJ1-1, with 8 bases fitting TRBD1. With V trimmed by 4 bases and J by 4 bases, 9 bases remained unmatched. Germline CDR1 reads SGHRS; CDR2 reads YFSETQ. CDR3 length: 15 residues. The CDR3, as DNA: TGCGCCAGCAGCAAGGGGACAGGAGGCGTCACTGAAGCTTTCTTT. Protein product: CASSKGTGGVTEAFF.

The sample holds a few counts of this clonotype. The final CDR3 position lacks the conserved phenylalanine or tryptophan, pointing to a likely read error. The genes are TRBV5-1 and TRBJ2-7, with 10 positions matching TRBD1. The trim removed 4 bases at V and 3 bases at J, leaving 4 bases unmatched. Germline V gene data show CDR1 as SGHRS and CDR2 as YFSETQ. CDR3 length: 14 residues. Here the CDR3 DNA reads TGCGCCAGCAGCCGGGACAGGGGCTTCTACGAGCAGTACCTC. The encoded protein is CASSRDRGFYEQYL.

Regarding this clonotype: One junction end disagrees with the germline gene, perhaps due to a read error. The gene calls are TRBV5-5 and TRBJ1-1; no reliable D call. The CDR3 spans 11 residues. The germline V gene has CDR1 SGHKS and CDR2 YYEKEE (reference sequence). CDR3 coding DNA: TGTACCAGCAGACGCGGTACGGAAGCTTTCTTT. As protein: CTSRRGTEAFF.

In this sample, this clonotype turned up many times. The DNA for the CDR3 is TGTGCTAGTGGCTCCGGGACAGGGGGCGAGCAGTACTTC. Translation: CASGSGTGGEQYF. The chain combines TRBV12-5 with TRBJ2-7; 11 nucleotides match TRBD1. The length of the CDR3 is 13 residues. Germline CDR1 reads LGHNT; CDR2 reads FRNRAP. The J segment lost 6 bases and the V segment lost 6 bases, leaving 4 bases of the junction unmatched.

This rearrangement joins TRBV6-5 to TRBJ1-1; tentative D call: TRBD1 (5 bases). Trimming cost V 7 bases and J 0 bases, with 15 bases left between them. CDR1 and CDR2 (germline): MNHEY, SVGAGI. This CDR3 comprises 15 residues. The CDR3 nucleotides are TGTGCCAGCATTAAGGGTCAGGGAATGAACACTGAAGCTTTCTTT. It is translated as CASIKGQGMNTEAFF.

The chain links TRBV12-5 to TRBJ2-7, with 9 bases fitting TRBD1. CDR3 length: 15 amino acids. Germline values: CDR1 LGHNT, CDR2 FRNRAP. V dropped 7 bases and J dropped 4; count of bases not matched to a gene: 11. The CDR3 spells CASVSGQGRRYEQYF. For the CDR3, the DNA is TGTGCTAGTGTTTCCGGACAGGGGAGAAGATACGAGCAGTACTTC.

A few counts support this clonotype. This chain links TRBV15 with TRBJ2-7; 12 bases map to TRBD1. CDR1 and CDR2 (germline): LNHNV, YYDKDF (reference sequence). V lost 1 base to trimming and J lost 4 bases; unmatched junction nucleotides: 5. CDR3 length: 16 residues. For the CDR3, the DNA is TGTGCCACCAGCAGAGGCGGGACAGGGGGCGCATACGAGCAGTACTTC. Translated, it gives CATSRGGTGGAYEQYF.

The sample holds many counts of this clonotype. The chain carries TRBV7-8 and TRBJ1-1, with 10 bases fitting TRBD1. The CDR3 has 16 amino acids. J lost 4 bases, V lost 5 bases, and 10 bases had no gene match. CDR1 and CDR2 (germline): SGHVS, FQNEAQ. CDR3 in amino acids: CASSLGTGESGTEAFF. The CDR3, as DNA: TGTGCCAGCAGCCTCGGGACAGGGGAATCGGGCACTGAAGCTTTCTTT.

This chain connects TRBV6-2 or TRBV6-3 to TRBJ1-1; D is unclear. Germline V gives CDR1 MNHEY, CDR2 SVGEGT. CDR3 length: 13 residues. Trimming shortened V by 7 bases and J by 4 bases, and 13 bases separated the two germline ends. The CDR3 loop reads CASIDLLVTEAFF. DNA for the CDR3: TGTGCCAGCATTGATCTATTGGTCACTGAAGCTTTCTTT.

Many counts were recorded for this clonotype. This chain links TRBV13 with TRBJ2-1; D remains ambiguous. This CDR3 has 15 amino acids. Germline CDR1 PRHDT, CDR2 FYEKMQ (reference sequence). The V gene lost 2 bases and the J gene lost 5 bases, with 13 bases spanning the gap. The CDR3 protein is CASSLTQVGNNEQFF. The DNA for the CDR3 is TGTGCCAGCAGCTTAACCCAGGTGGGCAACAATGAGCAGTTCTTC.